Listed here are 27 T cell receptor beta chains from one sample, sequenced in a study of shared clonotypes between healthy human individuals. This table comes from immunoSEQ multiplex PCR, and its TCRdb copy is limited to in-frame clones, with some not included. Here the sample spans fewer than 1 million clones, approximately 96% being singletons. CD45RO negativity and positive selection for CCR7 defined naive CD8 cells, a population that excluded terminally differentiated effector memory CD45RA+ cells. Sample: naive CD8+ T cells sorted from blood. The receptors were gathered from a man aged 25-45 years in good health.

Only one count was recorded for this clone. This chain uses TRBV5-6 with TRBJ2-4; 8 nucleotides agree with TRBD1. Losses at the gene ends were 5 bases for V and 0 bases for J; bases not matched to a gene: 10. CDR3 size: 17 residues. Germline V lookup: CDR1 SGHDT, CDR2 YYEEEE. CDR3 bases: TGTGCCAGCAGAAAAACCAGGGGGCCCCTAGCCAAAAACATTCAGTACTTC. This encodes CASRKTRGPLAKNIQYF.

J is TRBJ2-7 and V is TRBV27; possibly TRBD1 or TRBD2 for D (6 bases each). Germline CDR1 and CDR2: MNHEY and SMNVEV (reference sequence). Trimming shortened V by 6 bases and J by 2 bases, and 11 bases separated the two germline ends. This CDR3 is built from 13 residues. CDR3 DNA: TGTGCCAGCAGACGGGGGCGCGCCTACGAGCAGTACTTC. It encodes CASRRGRAYEQYF.

The chain has TRBV27 and TRBJ2-3; D uncertain. Looked up from germline, CDR1 is MNHEY and CDR2 is SMNVEV (reference sequence). CDR3 length: 12 amino acids. The ends were cut back, 11 bases at V and 2 bases at J, with 11 bases in the middle. For the CDR3, the DNA is TGTGCCGCGCGCGGAGTCACAGATACGCAGTATTTT. Translated: CAARGVTDTQYF.

The gene calls are TRBV29-1 and TRBJ2-1; 15 bases align to TRBD2. The J segment lost 3 bases and the V segment lost 3 bases, leaving 3 bases of the junction unmatched. Germline CDR1 and CDR2: SQVTM and ANQGSEA. The CDR3 extends over 16 amino acids. CDR3 region: CSVDGTSGRRYNEQFF. The DNA for the CDR3 is TGCAGCGTTGACGGGACTAGCGGGAGGCGCTACAATGAGCAGTTCTTC.

The rearrangement uses TRBV7-9 and TRBJ2-1, with TRBD2 matching over 10 bases. The CDR3 has 16 amino acids. Germline-derived CDR1 and CDR2 are SEHNR and FQNEAQ (reference sequence). Trimming removed 5 bases from V and 7 bases from J; junction bases left unmatched: 11. CDR3 sequence (DNA): TGTGCCAGCAGCCCACCTCTAGCGGGAGTAGGTAATGAGCAGTTCTTC. Encoded protein: CASSPPLAGVGNEQFF.

This chain joins TRBV5-1 and TRBJ2-3; TRBD2 aligns across 12 bases. Germline CDR1 and CDR2: SGHRS and YFSETQ. The CDR3 sequence is 16 residues long. The V and J ends lost 4 bases and 6 bases, in that order; junction bases with no gene match: 9. The CDR3 region is CASSRALAGGGDTQYF. DNA of the CDR3: TGCGCCAGCAGCAGAGCACTAGCGGGAGGAGGGGATACGCAGTATTTT.

The chain links TRBV5-4 to TRBJ2-2, with D uncertain. Germline loops: CDR1 SGHNT, CDR2 YYREEE (reference sequence). This CDR3 has 13 residues. The germline V and J ends were trimmed by 3 bases and 0 bases, with 3 bases remaining between them. CDR3 DNA sequence: TGTGCCAGCAGCTCCTCGAACACCGGGGAGCTGTTTTTT. Protein: CASSSSNTGELFF.

V and J are TRBV5-5 and TRBJ2-2; D unclear. Trimming shortened V by 4 bases and J by 6 bases, and 19 bases separated the two germline ends. CDR3 length: 16 residues. Germline V lookup: CDR1 SGHKS, CDR2 YYEKEE (reference sequence). CDR3 in amino acids: CASSPEIALGSGELFF. The DNA for the CDR3 is TGTGCCAGCAGCCCTGAAATAGCTTTGGGTTCCGGGGAGCTGTTTTTT.

V and J are TRBV27 and TRBJ2-1; no clear D gene. The CDR3 length is 14 residues. V dropped 6 bases and J dropped 6 bases, with 15 bases sitting between them. The germline V gene has CDR1 MNHEY and CDR2 SMNVEV (reference sequence). CDR3 protein: CASSPLGRSNEQFF. The CDR3, as DNA: TGTGCCAGCAGCCCCTTAGGCCGAAGCAATGAGCAGTTCTTC.

This clone was seen a single time. The chain employs TRBV15 and TRBJ1-2; the match to TRBD1 covers 7 bases. J was trimmed by 8 bases and V by 0 bases; bases with no gene match: 9. CDR1 LNHNV and CDR2 YYDKDF come from the germline V gene (reference sequence). CDR3 length: 15 residues. DNA of the CDR3: TGTGCCACCAGCAGAGATCGTGACAGGGCTTTGGGCTACACCTTC. Its protein is CATSRDRDRALGYTF. The full variable domain, completed using reference TRBV15 and TRBJ1-2, is DAMVIQNPRYQVTQFGKPVTLSCSQTLNHNVMYWYQQKSSQAPKLLFHYYDKDFNNEADTPDNFQSRRPNTSFCFLDIRSPGLGDTAMYLCATSRDRDRALGYTFGSGTRLTVV.

This chain connects TRBV6-6 to TRBJ1-2; D unclear. V was cut by 4 bases and J by 0 bases, with 9 bases left in between. Germline CDR1 reads MNHNY; CDR2 reads SVGAGI (reference sequence). The length of the CDR3 is 14 residues. CDR3 protein: CASSLDAANYGYTF. The CDR3 bases are TGTGCCAGCAGTTTGGATGCCGCTAACTATGGCTACACCTTC.

The chain combines TRBV7-9 with TRBJ1-1; D may be TRBD1 (6 bases). CDR1 and CDR2 from the germline V gene are SEHNR and FQNEAQ (reference sequence). With 7 bases removed from V and 2 bases from J, the gap between germline ends came to 20 bases. The CDR3 consists of 16 residues. This CDR3 reads CASNDAGQWINTEAFF. DNA for the CDR3: TGTGCCAGCAATGATGCCGGACAGTGGATAAACACTGAAGCTTTCTTT.

The chain combines TRBV27 with TRBJ1-1; tentatively, D is TRBD1 (6 bases). The germline V and J ends were trimmed by 5 bases and 6 bases, with 19 bases remaining between them. The CDR3 consists of 15 residues. Germline values: CDR1 MNHEY, CDR2 SMNVEV (reference sequence). The CDR3 DNA reads as TGTGCCAGCAGTCCGCTAGGCAGGGGTCGGCCTGAAGCTTTCTTT. Protein sequence: CASSPLGRGRPEAFF.

The chain carries TRBV9 and TRBJ1-1; 7 bases are a match to TRBD1. V shed 4 bases, J shed 2 bases, and the junction held 8 bases outside the gene matches. CDR3 length: 15 amino acids. Germline V gene lookup returns CDR1 SGDLS and CDR2 YYNGEE. In DNA, the CDR3 is TGTGCCAGCAGCCACGGGACAGTCCCCAACACTGAAGCTTTCTTT. Translating gives CASSHGTVPNTEAFF.

The V call is TRBV5-5, the J call TRBJ1-2, with 8 bases identical to TRBD1. The J segment lost 3 bases and the V segment lost 4 bases, leaving 14 bases of the junction unmatched. Germline CDR1 is SGHKS and CDR2 is YYEKEE (reference sequence). This CDR3 spans 17 amino acids. The CDR3 DNA reads as TGTGCCAGCAGCGCCCCCGGGACAGGCATGTTTGACTATGGCTACACCTTC. It is translated as CASSAPGTGMFDYGYTF.

The chain carries TRBV2 and TRBJ1-2; D might be TRBD1 (5 bases). The CDR3 runs 13 residues. The V end lost 10 bases, the J end lost 8 bases, and 20 bases lay between the germline ends. Germline-derived CDR1 and CDR2 are SNHLY and FYNNEI. CDR3 amino acids: CATGRDRSKGYTF. CDR3 nucleotide sequence: TGTGCCACCGGCCGGGACCGGTCTAAGGGCTACACCTTC.

V and J are TRBV9 and TRBJ2-3; the D is unclear. Trimming removed 1 base at V and 4 bases at J, with 19 bases between. The length of the CDR3 is 17 residues. Germline-derived CDR1 and CDR2 are SGDLS and YYNGEE. The CDR3 sequence is CASSVSGRQGGADTQYF. Here the CDR3 DNA reads TGTGCCAGCAGCGTATCCGGACGCCAAGGTGGCGCAGATACGCAGTATTTT.

The chain carries TRBV6-6 and TRBJ2-1; TRBD2 matches 9 bases. The V and J ends lost 0 bases and 8 bases, in that order; junction bases with no gene match: 8. The CDR3 runs 16 residues. Germline CDR1 and CDR2: MNHNY and SVGAGI (reference sequence). This CDR3 reads CASSYSGLAVPDEQFF. The CDR3 DNA follows: TGTGCCAGCAGTTACTCGGGACTAGCTGTTCCGGATGAGCAGTTCTTC.

The V call is TRBV27, the J call TRBJ2-3; TRBD1 is a possible D gene (5 bases). Germline CDR1 MNHEY, CDR2 SMNVEV (reference sequence). The CDR3 covers 12 residues. V was cut by 8 bases and J by 5 bases, with 11 bases left in between. Here the CDR3 reads CASGLGVDTQYF. Written as DNA, the CDR3 is TGTGCCAGCGGCCTAGGGGTAGATACGCAGTATTTT.

The V and J genes are TRBV14 and TRBJ2-7; the D is unclear. The V gene's germline CDR1 is SGHDN and CDR2 FVKESK. The CDR3 has 15 amino acids. V was shortened by 0 bases and J by 3 bases, with 12 bases between the two germline ends. CDR3 residues: CASSQDLMGSYEQYF. DNA of the CDR3: TGTGCCAGCAGCCAAGATCTCATGGGAAGCTACGAGCAGTACTTC. The variable domain in full, with the rest retrieved from reference TRBV14 and TRBJ2-7, is EAGVTQFPSHSVIEKGQTVTLRCDPISGHDNLYWYRRVMGKEIKFLLHFVKESKQDESGMPNNRFLAERTGGTYSTLKVQPAELEDSGVYFCASSQDLMGSYEQYFGPGTRLTVT.

The rearrangement links TRBV29-1 to TRBJ2-1; maybe TRBD2 (5 bases). Germline CDR1 and CDR2: SQVTM and ANQGSEA. The CDR3 is 12 amino acids. The CDR3 region has the DNA TGCAGGGCTAGCCGAGGCTACAATGAGCAGTTCTTC. This sequence encodes CRASRGYNEQFF.

CDR3 DNA: TGCGCCAGCAGCCAAGATCTAGCGGGAGCGAACAATGAGCAGTTCTTC. Residues: CASSQDLAGANNEQFF. J is TRBJ2-1 and V is TRBV4-3; 10 bases agree with TRBD2. Germline values: CDR1 LGHNA, CDR2 YSLEER. V was clipped by 0 bases and J by 5 bases; unmatched bases: 4. The CDR3 contains 16 residues.

The rearrangement joins TRBV9 to TRBJ2-3; D call uncertain. The CDR3 length is 14 residues. The V end was cut by 3 bases, the J end by 0 bases, with 8 bases between. The germline V gene has CDR1 SGDLS and CDR2 YYNGEE. In DNA form, the CDR3 reads TGTGCCAGCAGCGCCCACGGAAGCACAGATACGCAGTATTTT. The encoded protein is CASSAHGSTDTQYF.

The chain combines TRBV10-3 with TRBJ1-1; TRBD1 is a possible D gene (6 bases). Germline V gene lookup returns CDR1 ENHRY and CDR2 SYGVKD. The CDR3 spans 16 residues. Trimming shortened V by 0 bases and J by 0 bases, and 11 bases separated the two germline ends. In DNA form, the CDR3 reads TGTGCCATCAGTGAGTCAGCGGGACACTTGAACACTGAAGCTTTCTTT. The encoded protein is CAISESAGHLNTEAFF.

J is TRBJ2-5 and V is TRBV29-1; D is ambiguous. CDR1 is SQVTM, CDR2 ANQGSEA, per germline. V gave up 2 bases and J gave up 1 base, with 14 bases separating them. This CDR3 has 15 amino acids. CDR3 nucleotide sequence: TGCAGCGTTGAAATGGCCGGGCTAATCCAAGAGACCCAGTACTTC. It yields the protein CSVEMAGLIQETQYF.

CDR3 bases: TGTGCCAGTAGTATGGGCTACCACTCCTACGAGCAGTACTTC. Its protein is CASSMGYHSYEQYF. The chain uses TRBV19 and TRBJ2-7, with D unresolved. Looked up from germline, CDR1 is LNHDA and CDR2 is SQIVND (reference sequence). Trimming stripped 3 bases from V and 0 bases from J, with 9 bases between. The CDR3 contains 14 residues.

This chain uses TRBV27 with TRBJ2-7; D remains ambiguous. V was clipped by 6 bases and J by 3 bases, with 6 bases between them. CDR3 length: 11 amino acids. Germline values: CDR1 MNHEY, CDR2 SMNVEV (reference sequence). CDR3 in amino acids: CASRESYEQYF. Written as DNA, the CDR3 is TGTGCCAGCAGGGAGAGCTACGAGCAGTACTTC.